Following are 30 T cell receptor beta chains from one sample sequenced in a study of blood T cell repertoires in COVID-19. Only in-frame clones appear in the TCRdb table, and some are missing; sequencing was by immunoSEQ multiplex PCR. Seen here are roughly 340,000 clones, about 90% observed once, and the top ten hold more than 3%. The material sequenced was peripheral blood. Receptors originate from a woman under 30 who had recovered from COVID-19.

The CDR3 is CASSFPRGKRITYEQYV. The CDR3 DNA is TGTGCCAGCAGTTTCCCCCGAGGGAAACGTATTACCTACGAGCAGTACGTC. The rearrangement uses TRBV27 and TRBJ2-7; D is perhaps TRBD2 (5 bases). Between the trimmed V and J ends, which lost 3 bases and 2 bases, there was a span of 20 bases. Germline lookup yields CDR1 MNHEY and CDR2 SMNVEV (reference sequence). The CDR3 has 17 amino acids.

This sequence joins TRBV12-5 and TRBJ2-2; D is perhaps TRBD1 (5 bases). Germline loops: CDR1 LGHNT, CDR2 FRNRAP. The CDR3 spans 14 residues. V lost 1 base and J 4 bases, leaving 7 bases between the germline ends. The CDR3 sequence is CASGLAGFTGELFF. CDR3 in DNA: TGTGCTAGTGGTTTGGCAGGGTTCACCGGGGAGCTGTTTTTT.

The J gene is TRBJ2-5, the V gene TRBV7-6; unclear D gene. The germline V gene encodes CDR1 SGHVS and CDR2 FNYEAQ. The V end was cut by 3 bases, the J end by 0 bases, with 14 bases between. The CDR3 is made up of 16 amino acids. The CDR3 is CASSFTHVADQETQYF. CDR3 sequence (DNA): TGTGCCAGCAGCTTTACACACGTGGCAGACCAAGAGACCCAGTACTTC. The full variable domain, with the rest looked up from reference TRBV7-6 and TRBJ2-5, is GAGVSQSPRYKVTKRGQDVALRCDPISGHVSLYWYRQALGQGPEFLTYFNYEAQQDKSGLPNDRFSAERPEGSISTLTIQRTEQRDSAMYRCASSFTHVADQETQYFGPGTRLLVL.

This chain uses TRBV11-2 with TRBJ2-1; 13 bases line up with TRBD2. Germline CDR1 SGHAT, CDR2 FQNNGV. With V trimmed by 4 bases and J by 9 bases, 12 bases remained unmatched. The CDR3 extends over 17 amino acids. DNA of the CDR3: TGTGCCAGCAGCTCCATAACTACTAGCGGGAGGGCCGTTGAGCAGTTCTTC. It yields the protein CASSSITTSGRAVEQFF.

The V gene is TRBV6-2 or TRBV6-3, the J gene TRBJ1-5, with 8 bases fitting TRBD1. The V gene end was trimmed by 5 bases and the J gene end by 5 bases; junction bases not matched to a gene: 8. CDR3 length: 15 amino acids. Germline values: CDR1 MNHEY, CDR2 SVGEGT. The CDR3 here is CASSARTGNHQPQHF. CDR3 coding DNA: TGTGCCAGCAGTGCACGGACAGGGAACCATCAGCCCCAGCATTTT.

This rearrangement joins TRBV10-3 to TRBJ2-1; a weak D match, TRBD2 (6 bases). Germline-derived CDR1 and CDR2 are ENHRY and SYGVKD. This CDR3 is 15 amino acids long. Trimming left V 2 bases short and J 1 base short, with 9 bases between. The CDR3 reads CAISERERSYNEQFF. DNA for the CDR3: TGTGCCATCAGTGAGCGGGAGCGTTCCTACAATGAGCAGTTCTTC.

The rearrangement links TRBV15 to TRBJ2-1; TRBD2 matches at 13 bases. The V gene end was trimmed by 5 bases and the J gene end by 12 bases; junction bases not matched to a gene: 16. Germline lookup yields CDR1 LNHNV and CDR2 YYDKDF (reference sequence). This CDR3 spans 17 amino acids. In DNA form, the CDR3 reads TGTGCCACCAGCGGATCTGAAGGGACTAGCGGGGTCGGGGTGCAGTTCTTC. Its translation: CATSGSEGTSGVGVQFF.

This rearrangement joins TRBV6-8 to TRBJ2-7, with TRBD1 matching over 8 bases. There are 15 residues in the CDR3. Germline CDR1 is MNHGY and CDR2 is SAAAGT. J lost 0 bases, V lost 6 bases, and 7 bases had no gene match. CDR3 nucleotides: TGTGCCAGCAGGAGAGACAGGGGTAGCTCCTACGAGCAGTACGTC. This gives the protein CASRRDRGSSYEQYV.

The chain combines TRBV18 with TRBJ2-1; 11 bases align to TRBD2. The V gene's germline CDR1 is KGHSH and CDR2 LQKENI. Losses at the gene ends were 3 bases for V and 9 bases for J; bases not matched to a gene: 10. The CDR3 runs to 16 residues. CDR3 in amino acids: CASSPKLAGAAGEQFF. The DNA for the CDR3 is TGTGCCAGCTCACCGAAACTAGCGGGGGCGGCCGGTGAGCAGTTCTTC.

This clone was picked up a small number of times. V is TRBV2 and J is TRBJ1-2; D gene ambiguous. The CDR3 length is 13 residues. Germline loops: CDR1 SNHLY, CDR2 FYNNEI. The germline V and J ends were trimmed by 8 bases and 5 bases, with 15 bases remaining between them. CDR3 DNA sequence: TGTGCCAGCGATCAGGACTGGGCTTATGGCTACACCTTC. It codes for CASDQDWAYGYTF.

The rearrangement joins TRBV11-2 to TRBJ2-4; 7 nucleotides match TRBD1. J gave up 9 bases and V 5 bases, and 10 bases lay outside the gene matches. Germline CDR1 and CDR2: SGHAT and FQNNGV. The CDR3 runs to 14 residues. The DNA for the CDR3 is TGTGCCAGCAGCGGGACAGTCCCCGTAAGCATTCAGTACTTC. Protein sequence: CASSGTVPVSIQYF.

This clone was seen just once. The V and J genes are TRBV5-1 and TRBJ2-5; 12 bases map to TRBD1. Per the germline V gene, CDR1 is SGHRS and CDR2 is YFSETQ. This CDR3 has 18 amino acids. V was pared by 3 bases and J by 0 bases, with 9 bases of the junction left unmatched. As DNA, the CDR3 is TGCGCCAGCAGCTCCGGGACAGGGGGCGTAGGGTACCAAGAGACCCAGTACTTC. Encoded protein: CASSSGTGGVGYQETQYF.

This rearrangement joins TRBV10-3 to TRBJ2-1, with 12 bases aligning to TRBD1. CDR1 ENHRY and CDR2 SYGVKD come from the germline V gene. The CDR3 totals 14 residues. The junction had 6 bases not matched to a gene; V was cut back by 7 bases and J by 8 bases. The CDR3 is CAIKAGQGADEQFF. The DNA for the CDR3 is TGTGCCATCAAGGCGGGACAGGGGGCCGATGAGCAGTTCTTC.

As regards this clone: Other nucleotide sequences in the sample specify the same CDR3. The gene calls are TRBV7-8 and TRBJ1-1, with a tentative D call TRBD1 (5 bases). Germline V gene lookup returns CDR1 SGHVS and CDR2 FQNEAQ. This CDR3 contains 12 residues. Between the trimmed V and J ends, which lost 2 bases and 5 bases, there was a span of 6 bases. The CDR3 is CASSLRGTEAFF. The CDR3 DNA follows: TGTGCCAGCAGCTTACGGGGGACTGAAGCTTTCTTT.

The genes are TRBV20-1 and TRBJ2-1, with 8 positions matching TRBD2. Trimming removed 3 bases from V and 0 bases from J; junction bases left unmatched: 7. The CDR3 covers 16 residues. From germline, CDR1 is DFQATT and CDR2 SNEGSKA (reference sequence). Written as DNA, the CDR3 is TGCAGTGCTAGTGGGGCTAGCGGGTTCTCCTACAATGAGCAGTTCTTC. Its translation is CSASGASGFSYNEQFF.

V gene TRBV18 combines with J gene TRBJ1-1; D is possibly TRBD1 (6 bases). The CDR3 is made up of 15 amino acids. CDR1 is KGHSH and CDR2 is LQKENI in the germline V gene. V was clipped by 5 bases and J by 4 bases, with 17 bases between them. CDR3 in amino acids: CASSIQGRLSTEAFF. The CDR3 region has the DNA TGTGCCAGCTCAATCCAGGGGCGTCTCAGCACTGAAGCTTTCTTT.

The CDR3 nucleotides read TGTGCCAGCAGCTTAGCGGGGGGCTTAGCTTTCTTT. Protein product: CASSLAGGLAFF. This chain links TRBV11-3 with TRBJ1-1; a weak D match, TRBD1 (6 bases). Germline V gene sequence: CDR1 SGHNT, CDR2 YENEEA. V lost 1 base and J 10 bases, leaving 10 bases between the germline ends. The CDR3 runs to 12 residues.

J is TRBJ1-5 and V is TRBV7-2; 7 bases line up with TRBD1. CDR3 length: 15 amino acids. Germline CDR1 and CDR2: SGHTA and FQGNSA. V dropped 5 bases and J dropped 1; count of bases not matched to a gene: 5. This CDR3 reads CASSQTGRSNQPQHF. The DNA of the CDR3 is TGTGCCAGCAGCCAGACAGGGAGGAGCAATCAGCCCCAGCATTTT.

The rearrangement links TRBV6-1 to TRBJ1-1, with D unresolved. CDR3 length: 17 amino acids. Germline CDR1 reads MNHNS; CDR2 reads SASEGT. Between the trimmed V and J ends, which lost 4 bases and 3 bases, there was a span of 21 bases. The CDR3 coding sequence is TGTGCCAGCAGTGCTCCCAGGCCGAAGATGGGTGACACTGAAGCTTTCTTT. Protein product: CASSAPRPKMGDTEAFF.

This clone was observed a single time. The DNA for the CDR3 is TGTGCCAGTAGTACCCACCGGGACAGAATATCTTATGGCTACACCTTC. Amino acids: CASSTHRDRISYGYTF. The genes are TRBV19 and TRBJ1-2, with 7 bases lining up with TRBD1. Per the germline V gene, CDR1 is LNHDA and CDR2 is SQIVND (reference sequence). CDR3 length: 16 amino acids. V shed 4 bases and J 5 bases; nucleotides not matched to a gene: 13.

This clone was detected only a few times. The rearrangement uses TRBV2 and TRBJ2-5; 7 bases map to TRBD2. J gave up 5 bases and V 6 bases, and 3 bases lay outside the gene matches. The CDR3 spans 12 residues. CDR1 SNHLY and CDR2 FYNNEI come from the germline V gene. The DNA of the CDR3 is TGTGCCAGCAGGACTAGCAGGGAGACCCAGTACTTC. This codes for CASRTSRETQYF. The whole variable domain, filled in from reference TRBV2 and TRBJ2-5, reads EPEVTQTPSHQVTQMGQEVILRCVPISNHLYFYWYRQILGQKVEFLVSFYNNEISEKSEIFDDQFSVERPDGSNFTLKIRSTKLEDSAMYFCASRTSRETQYFGPGTRLLVL.

The chain combines TRBV5-1 with TRBJ2-1; TRBD2 agrees at 13 bases. The CDR3 sequence is 14 residues long. The germline V gene encodes CDR1 SGHRS and CDR2 YFSETQ. V lost 4 bases, J lost 7 bases, and 2 bases stayed unmatched. CDR3 DNA sequence: TGCGCCAGCAGCGGGGGACTAGCGGGAAATGAGCAGTTCTTC. This sequence encodes CASSGGLAGNEQFF. Using reference TRBV5-1 and TRBJ2-1 for the parts outside the CDR3, the full variable domain is KAGVTQTPRYLIKTRGQQVTLSCSPISGHRSVSWYQQTPGQGLQFLFEYFSETQRNKGNFPGRFSGRQFSNSRSEMNVSTLELGDSALYLCASSGGLAGNEQFFGPGTRLTVL.

The rearrangement uses TRBV2 and TRBJ2-3, with D possibly TRBD1 on 6 matching bases. V was clipped by 9 bases and J by 2 bases, with 24 bases between them. There are 17 residues in the CDR3. Germline values: CDR1 SNHLY, CDR2 FYNNEI. The CDR3 DNA reads as TGTGCCAGTAAGACAGGCCGCCCGACAGGAGTCACAGATACGCAGTATTTT. It is translated as CASKTGRPTGVTDTQYF.

The rearrangement joins TRBV2 to TRBJ1-1; 10 bases align to TRBD1. CDR3 size: 15 residues. V shed 6 bases, J shed 3 bases, and the junction held 7 bases outside the gene matches. Germline-derived CDR1 and CDR2 are SNHLY and FYNNEI. The CDR3 sequence is CASRGQGRSDTEAFF. The CDR3 DNA reads TGTGCCAGCAGGGGACAGGGGAGATCTGACACTGAAGCTTTCTTT.

The rearrangement joins TRBV5-1 to TRBJ1-1, with D unclear. This CDR3 comprises 14 residues. From germline, CDR1 is SGHRS and CDR2 YFSETQ. Trimming shortened V by 0 bases and J by 5 bases, and 11 bases separated the two germline ends. The DNA of the CDR3 is TGCGCCAGCAGCTTGGCCGTAGGAGGGACTGAAGCTTTCTTT. Encoded protein: CASSLAVGGTEAFF.

The chain links TRBV5-6 to TRBJ1-1, with D perhaps TRBD1 (5 bases). V was trimmed by 4 bases and J by 8 bases, leaving 9 bases between them. The germline gives CDR1 SGHDT, CDR2 YYEEEE. The CDR3 loop spans 11 amino acids. CDR3 region: CASSVRTEAFF. In DNA form, the CDR3 reads TGTGCCAGCAGCGTAAGGACAGAAGCTTTCTTT.

The chain recombines TRBV6-5 with TRBJ1-2; D possibly corresponds to TRBD1 (6 bases). This CDR3 comprises 14 residues. Germline CDR1 and CDR2: MNHEY and SVGAGI. Deletions cut 6 bases from V and 4 bases from J, with 15 bases between. The CDR3 region is CASRSTGMAYGYTF. Written as DNA, the CDR3 is TGTGCCAGCAGATCCACAGGGATGGCCTATGGCTACACCTTC.

The chain employs TRBV6-1 and TRBJ1-5; TRBD1 matches 7 bases. The CDR3 loop spans 14 amino acids. Germline CDR1 reads MNHNS; CDR2 reads SASEGT. The V gene end was trimmed by 1 base and the J gene end by 9 bases; junction bases not matched to a gene: 6. CDR3 nucleotides: TGTGCCAGCAGTGAAGGCCAGGGGGAACGGCCCCAGCATTTT. This codes for CASSEGQGERPQHF.

This clone has more than one count but fewer than ten. V and J are TRBV6-4 and TRBJ2-2, with D perhaps TRBD1 (6 bases). The germline V gene encodes CDR1 MRHNA and CDR2 SNTAGT. Trimming took 6 bases from V and 1 from J, leaving 12 bases between them. This CDR3 spans 15 amino acids. CDR3 coding DNA: TGTGCCAGCAGAAAGGACAGTGTGAACACCGGGGAGCTGTTTTTT. It specifies CASRKDSVNTGELFF.

This clone occurred once. The rearrangement uses TRBV3-1 (or the pseudogene TRBV3-2) and TRBJ2-2; 10 bases fit TRBD2. This CDR3 region has 21 residues. The J segment lost 1 base and the V segment lost 4 bases, leaving 18 bases of the junction unmatched. CDR1 and CDR2 from the germline V gene are LGHDT and YNNKEL (reference sequence). This CDR3 is CASSPEIRGNSGGRNTGELFF. The CDR3 DNA sequence: TGTGCCAGCAGCCCAGAAATCAGAGGAAATAGCGGGGGGAGGAACACCGGGGAGCTGTTTTTT.